This TCR beta chain was captured in a study of CD8+ T cells in alopecia areata. As for the study in general: Treatment with tofacitinib (6 to 18 months) was followed by 6 months off drug. Findings and caveats of the study: Scalp samples also contribute reads from the resident alphabeta T cells found in normal skin.

Following extraction, RNA underwent reverse transcription to cDNA, which served as the sequencing template. Data came from immunoSEQ multiplex PCR; TCRdb stores just in-frame clones and leaves some out. Here the sample spans 150,000 or so clones, roughly 62% being singletons. Unmatched junction bases numbered 9, after V lost 0 bases and J lost 5 bases. Germline V lookup: CDR1 SGHDT, CDR2 YYEEEE. The CDR3 is 16 residues long. Specimens obtained from alopecia areata patients comprised lesional scalp punch biopsies and peripheral blood. On this clone itself: Its specificity is unknown.

The sequence derives from a human donor with alopecia areata. The gene calls are TRBV5-6 and TRBJ1-2, with TRBD1 matching 8 bases. Sequencing used CD4+ T cells sorted from blood, obtained at week 0. CDR3 sequence reads: CASSLVTGEEEYGYTF. The CDR3 DNA is TGTGCCAGCAGCTTGGTGACAGGGGAGGAAGAATATGGCTACACCTTC.